The rows below give T cell receptor beta chains drawn from one sample of a study of blood T cell repertoires in COVID-19. Here immunoSEQ multiplex PCR was the method, and the copy in TCRdb shows in-frame clones only, minus some. This sample has some 200,000 clones; about 88% occur once, and the top ten carry over 15%. Source material: peripheral blood. The origin of the receptors is a man over 45 with COVID-19, enrolled during active disease. CDR3s include the opening cysteine and the closing phenylalanine or tryptophan. Each record gives: D gene, J gene, clone size, V gene, CDR3 protein, CDR3 DNA. A D gene is named only where the DNA matches it firmly. Size is stated for part of the rows, as once, few or many counts, or as a class when the clone is expanded.

.,TRBJ2-1,.,TRBV2,CASRKGASVYNEQFF,TGTGCCAGCAGGAAAGGGGCTAGCGTGTACAATGAGCAGTTCTTC
.,TRBJ1-2,.,TRBV2,CASSDSANYGYTF,TGTGCCAGCAGTGACTCGGCTAACTATGGCTACACCTTC
.,TRBJ1-2,.,TRBV4-3,CASSQGWEQFGYTF,TGCGCCAGCAGCCAAGGGTGGGAGCAGTTTGGCTACACCTTC
TRBD2,TRBJ2-7,.,TRBV9,CASSAGTSPGEQYF,TGTGCCAGCAGCGCGGGGACTAGCCCTGGCGAGCAGTACTTC
TRBD1,TRBJ2-7,.,TRBV9,CASSVAGQGVYEQYF,TGTGCCAGCAGCGTAGCTGGGCAGGGGGTATACGAGCAGTACTTC
.,TRBJ2-3,once,TRBV11-3,CASSLGGGPDTQYF,TGTGCCAGCAGCTTAGGGGGGGGGCCAGATACGCAGTATTTT
.,TRBJ2-7,.,TRBV5-4,CASSLNGYEQYF,TGTGCCAGCAGCTTGAACGGCTACGAGCAGTACTTC
.,TRBJ2-7,.,TRBV29-1,CSVEIRGYEQYF,TGCAGCGTTGAGATCCGGGGCTACGAGCAGTACTTC
.,TRBJ2-1,.,TRBV9,CASSVFLGNNEQFF,TGTGCCAGCAGCGTATTTCTAGGAAACAATGAGCAGTTCTTC
.,TRBJ2-6,.,TRBV18,CASSNEAQSGANVLTF,TGTGCCAGCTCCAACGAGGCTCAGTCTGGGGCCAACGTCCTGACTTTC
.,TRBJ2-2,few,TRBV5-1,CASSLDPGGTGELFF,TGCGCCAGCAGCTTGGATCCGGGTGGTACCGGGGAGCTGTTTTTT
TRBD1,TRBJ1-6,once,TRBV6-1,CASSEDRTNSPLHF,TGTGCCAGCAGTGAGGACAGGACGAATTCACCCCTCCACTTT
.,TRBJ2-6,.,TRBV6-4,CASSPGVTSGANVLTF,TGTGCCAGCAGTCCGGGAGTTACATCTGGGGCCAACGTCCTGACTTTC
TRBD2,TRBJ2-1,.,TRBV7-8,CASTQGLAGAPSNEQFF,TGTGCCAGCACCCAGGGTCTAGCGGGAGCCCCTTCCAATGAGCAGTTCTTC
.,TRBJ1-1,.,TRBV19,CASKVAGGTEAFF,TGTGCCAGTAAGGTCGCCGGGGGAACTGAAGCTTTCTTT
.,TRBJ2-1,.,TRBV5-1,CASSLGPGATEQFF,TGCGCCAGCAGCTTGGGCCCTGGAGCAACTGAGCAGTTCTTC
.,TRBJ1-6,.,TRBV18,CASSPEGKAHSPLHF,TGTGCCAGCTCACCAGAGGGCAAGGCCCATTCACCCCTCCACTTT
.,TRBJ1-5,few,TRBV28,CASNPGGSQPQHF,TGTGCCAGCAACCCTGGGGGGAGTCAGCCCCAGCATTTT
TRBD1,TRBJ1-1,.,TRBV5-8,CASSGGQEAFF,TGTGCCAGCAGCGGGGGACAGGAAGCTTTCTTT
TRBD1,TRBJ1-5,.,TRBV30,CAWSLTGDQPQHF,TGTGCCTGGAGCCTGACAGGGGATCAGCCCCAGCATTTT
TRBD1,TRBJ2-1,once,TRBV19,CASSKDRGWGRNEQFF,TGTGCCAGTAGTAAGGACAGGGGATGGGGTCGCAATGAGCAGTTCTTC
.,TRBJ2-5,.,TRBV3-1/TRBV3-2,CASSQLTSRETQYF,TGTGCCAGCAGCCAATTAACTAGCAGGGAGACCCAGTACTTC
TRBD1,TRBJ1-3,many,TRBV7-3,CASSLIAGGSGNTIYF,TGTGCCAGCAGCTTAATCGCAGGGGGCTCTGGAAACACCATATATTTT
TRBD2,TRBJ2-3,.,TRBV4-3,CASSQVIGKAGGRSDTQYF,TGCGCCAGCAGCCAAGTGATCGGGAAGGCGGGGGGGCGCTCAGATACGCAGTATTTT
.,TRBJ2-3,.,TRBV7-3,CASSFGGVTDTQYF,TGTGCCAGCAGCTTTGGCGGAGTCACAGATACGCAGTATTTT
.,TRBJ2-2,.,TRBV10-3,CAISRRGDTGELFF,TGTGCCATCAGTCGTAGAGGCGACACCGGGGAGCTGTTTTTT
TRBD2,TRBJ2-7,.,TRBV7-9,CASSHAGENYEQYF,TGTGCCAGCAGCCACGCGGGAGAAAACTACGAGCAGTACTTC
.,TRBJ1-4,.,TRBV6-5,CASSYGDTPTNEKLFF,TGTGCCAGCAGTTACGGGGACACCCCAACTAATGAAAAACTGTTTTTT
.,TRBJ2-5,.,TRBV14,CASSQVGGTVGKGTQYF,TGTGCCAGCAGCCAAGTGGGTGGAACAGTTGGAAAAGGGACCCAGTACTTC
.,TRBJ2-7,.,TRBV28,CASSSPPGVPYEQYF,TGTGCCAGCAGTTCGCCCCCAGGGGTGCCCTACGAGCAGTACTTC
TRBD1,TRBJ2-2,.,TRBV5-4,CASSPDRGPTGELFF,TGTGCCAGCAGCCCAGACAGGGGGCCCACCGGGGAGCTGTTTTTT
.,TRBJ2-5,.,TRBV5-1,CASSLEPTNQETQYF,TGCGCCAGCAGCTTGGAGCCGACAAATCAAGAGACCCAGTACTTC
TRBD2,TRBJ2-1,.,TRBV25-1,CASSGGLAGTSRNEQFF,TGTGCCAGCAGTGGGGGACTAGCGGGAACCTCCAGGAATGAGCAGTTCTTC
.,TRBJ2-7,.,TRBV27,CASMAGVGEQYF,TGTGCCAGCATGGCAGGCGTCGGCGAGCAGTACTTC